Detailed here is one T cell receptor beta chain. This record belongs to a study of blood T cell repertoires in COVID-19. For the study at large: T cells, B-cell-depleted T cells, or PBMCs provided the cDNA or gDNA that served as material.

Enrolled through a virtual design, the participants were between roughly 18 and 90 years of age and came from 24 US areas. Trimming left V 0 bases short and J 0 bases short, with 9 bases between. Germline assignment: CDR1 LGHNA and CDR2 YNFKEQ. The CDR3 has 15 residues. Measured with immunoSEQ multiplex PCR; TCRdb has only the in-frame clones, and not every one. The sample has about 230,000 clones, about 87% seen once. This rearrangement joins TRBV4-2 to TRBJ2-7; no clear D gene. The sequenced sample consisted of PBMCs or T cells enriched from blood (not recorded which). The TCR originated in a woman between 25 and 40 years old who had been exposed to COVID-19. This CDR3 is CASSQDVRYSYEQYF. The CDR3 bases are TGTGCCAGCAGCCAAGATGTCCGCTACTCCTACGAGCAGTACTTC.